These 22 T cell receptor beta chains came from one sample sequenced in a study of T cell responses to AZD1222 COVID-19 vaccine. Clones were sequenced by immunoSEQ multiplex PCR, and TCRdb holds only the in-frame ones, with some missing. The sample has 75,000 to 95,000 clones, more than 70% seen once. Sample: peripheral blood, taken 28 days after the second dose of the MenACWY control vaccine. These receptors all stem from an adult who received the MenACWY meningococcal vaccine as a control.

This clone has a single count. This chain links TRBV30 with TRBJ1-4; TRBD1 is a possible D gene (6 bases). The CDR3 has 13 amino acids. Trimming removed 1 base at V and 8 bases at J, with 11 bases between. The V gene's germline CDR1 is GTSNPN and CDR2 SVGIG (reference sequence). CDR3 sequence reads: CAWSASGQEKLFF. DNA of the CDR3: TGTGCCTGGAGTGCGTCCGGACAGGAAAAACTGTTTTTT.

The rearrangement links TRBV6-5 to TRBJ2-3; D is unresolved. The CDR3 is 15 residues long. Germline V gene lookup returns CDR1 MNHEY and CDR2 SVGAGI. V lost 6 bases and J lost 2, with 15 bases in between. CDR3 amino acids: CASSPSYGFTDTQYF. The CDR3 DNA reads TGTGCCAGCAGCCCCAGTTACGGGTTCACAGATACGCAGTATTTT.

This clone was found once. The chain combines TRBV5-4 with TRBJ2-7; 11 bases align to TRBD1. CDR3 length equals 15 residues. From germline, CDR1 is SGHNT and CDR2 YYREEE (reference sequence). Trimming cost V 5 bases and J 6 bases; bases outside gene matches: 10. CDR3 residues: CASSYRGQGEGEQYF. In DNA form, the CDR3 reads TGTGCCAGCAGTTACCGGGGACAGGGGGAAGGCGAGCAGTACTTC.

The table lists this clone with a count of one. The chain recombines TRBV30 with TRBJ1-2, with 9 positions matching TRBD1. Germline values: CDR1 GTSNPN, CDR2 SVGIG (reference sequence). V lost 5 bases to trimming and J lost 8 bases; unmatched junction nucleotides: 6. This CDR3 is 12 amino acids long. CDR3 protein: CAWPGQGGGYTF. DNA of the CDR3: TGTGCCTGGCCGGGACAGGGCGGAGGCTACACCTTC.

The chain joins TRBV28 to TRBJ1-2; the match to TRBD1 covers 9 bases. V trimming: 5 bases; J trimming: 2 bases; junction bases outside the gene matches: 3. The CDR3 runs 14 residues. Germline assignment: CDR1 MDHEN and CDR2 SYDVKM. This CDR3 reads CASSPGTGNYGYTF. DNA of the CDR3: TGTGCCAGCAGTCCAGGGACAGGGAACTATGGCTACACCTTC.

This clone was recorded only once. The V and J genes are TRBV19 and TRBJ1-4; weak D call: TRBD1 (5 bases). V was cut by 5 bases and J by 8 bases, with 18 bases left in between. The CDR3 sequence is 15 residues long. CDR1 and CDR2 from the germline V gene are LNHDA and SQIVND (reference sequence). The CDR3 protein is CASSRDVSRVEKLFF. In nucleotides, the CDR3 is TGTGCCAGTAGTCGGGACGTCTCGAGGGTCGAAAAACTGTTTTTT.

This clone was recorded once. The chain couples TRBV5-6 to TRBJ1-4; possible D gene TRBD1, 5 bases. The V end lost 4 bases, the J end lost 0 bases, and 13 bases lay between the germline ends. The CDR3 extends over 16 amino acids. Germline values: CDR1 SGHDT, CDR2 YYEEEE. The CDR3 spells CASSLDSQATNEKLFF. The CDR3 nucleotides are TGTGCCAGCAGCCTCGACAGTCAAGCAACTAATGAAAAACTGTTTTTT.

This clone showed up just a few times. The chain joins TRBV24-1 to TRBJ2-6; tentatively, D is TRBD1 (6 bases). Per the germline V gene, CDR1 is KGHDR and CDR2 is SFDVKD. The CDR3 has 16 residues. The V end lost 1 base, the J end lost 3 bases, and 9 bases lay between the germline ends. DNA for the CDR3: TGTGCCACCAGTGATTTAGGGGGAGATGGGGCCAACGTCCTGACTTTC. This sequence encodes CATSDLGGDGANVLTF.

This clone was detected only once. This chain connects TRBV29-1 to TRBJ2-7, with 9 bases lining up with TRBD1. This CDR3 contains 14 residues. The V segment lost 7 bases and the J segment 2 bases; nucleotides outside the gene matches: 9. CDR1 is SQVTM, CDR2 ANQGSEA, per germline. The CDR3 protein is CSAAIRDRAYEQYF. The CDR3 nucleotides read TGCAGCGCTGCGATCCGGGACAGGGCCTACGAGCAGTACTTC.

As DNA, the CDR3 is TGTGCCTGGAGCTCTAAGGGGGGGCGCGGGGCGAACACTGAAGCTTTCTTT. This gives the protein CAWSSKGGRGANTEAFF. J is TRBJ1-1 and V is TRBV30; weak D call: TRBD1 (6 bases). V gave up 3 bases and J gave up 1 base, with 21 bases separating them. CDR1 and CDR2 (germline): GTSNPN, SVGIG (reference sequence). The length of the CDR3 is 17 residues. Using reference TRBV30 and TRBJ1-1 for the parts outside the CDR3, the full variable domain is SQTIHQWPATLVQPVGSPLSLECTVEGTSNPNLYWYRQAAGRGLQLLFYSVGIGQISSEVPQNLSASRPQDRQFILSSKKLLLSDSGFYLCAWSSKGGRGANTEAFFGQGTRLTVV.

Here the CDR3 reads CASSTEENSPLHF. The CDR3 DNA sequence: TGTGCCAGCAGTACCGAAGAGAATTCACCCCTCCACTTT. The genes are TRBV6-4 and TRBJ1-6; D is uncertain. With 5 bases removed from V and 7 bases from J, the gap between germline ends came to 9 bases. This CDR3 is 13 amino acids long. CDR1 MRHNA and CDR2 SNTAGT come from the germline V gene.

The CDR3, as DNA: TGTGCCAGCTCAGCGGGGACGGTAGGTAGCAATCAGCCCCAGCATTTT. Protein product: CASSAGTVGSNQPQHF. The chain couples TRBV18 to TRBJ1-5; D is possibly TRBD1 (5 bases). V was clipped by 5 bases and J by 0 bases, with 14 bases between them. This CDR3 spans 16 amino acids. CDR1 is KGHSH and CDR2 is LQKENI in the germline V gene.

The rearrangement links TRBV5-1 to TRBJ2-1; D is unresolved. Germline V CDR1 and CDR2: SGHRS, YFSETQ. Between the trimmed V and J ends, which lost 0 bases and 2 bases, there was a span of 12 bases. The CDR3 loop spans 16 amino acids. CDR3 loop: CASSLGASNTYNEQFF. DNA for the CDR3: TGCGCCAGCAGCTTGGGAGCCTCGAATACCTACAATGAGCAGTTCTTC.

The chain is built from TRBV3-1 (or the pseudogene TRBV3-2) and TRBJ2-4; TRBD1 aligns across 8 bases. Germline assignment: CDR1 LGHDT and CDR2 YNNKEL (reference sequence). This CDR3 comprises 17 residues. J was trimmed by 0 bases and V by 2 bases; bases with no gene match: 6. The CDR3 protein is CASSQQGQVPAKNIQYF. In nucleotides, the CDR3 is TGTGCCAGCAGCCAACAGGGACAGGTGCCAGCCAAAAACATTCAGTACTTC.

This chain connects TRBV4-3 to TRBJ2-7; maybe TRBD1 (6 bases). CDR1 and CDR2 (germline): LGHNA, YSLEER. The length of the CDR3 is 15 residues. V was pared by 0 bases and J by 4 bases, with 13 bases between. CDR3 DNA: TGCGCCAGCAGCCAAGAAACCGGCAGGGGATACGAGCAGTACTTC. Translated: CASSQETGRGYEQYF.

The V gene is TRBV2, the J gene TRBJ1-5; D perhaps matches TRBD1 (6 bases). This CDR3 has 14 residues. Germline V CDR1 and CDR2: SNHLY, FYNNEI. The V and J ends lost 4 bases and 3 bases respectively, with 10 bases between them. Here the CDR3 DNA reads TGTGCCAGCAGTGCAGACAGGAACAATCAGCCCCAGCATTTT. Its translation is CASSADRNNQPQHF.

The V gene is TRBV19, the J gene TRBJ1-5; D is ambiguous. V gave up 6 bases and J gave up 2 bases, with 20 bases separating them. CDR3 length equals 17 residues. CDR1 is LNHDA, CDR2 SQIVND, per germline (reference sequence). This chain's CDR3 is CASSRRVSNSGNQPQHF. For the CDR3, the DNA is TGTGCCAGTAGCCGCCGGGTATCTAACTCAGGCAATCAGCCCCAGCATTTT.

This clone showed up just once. The V and J genes are TRBV5-1 and TRBJ2-3; 8 bases match TRBD2. The CDR3 spans 15 residues. The V gene's germline CDR1 is SGHRS and CDR2 YFSETQ. J gave up 1 base and V 4 bases, and 5 bases lay outside the gene matches. The CDR3 DNA follows: TGCGCCAGCAGCCAGGGAGCGGGGGGCACAGATACGCAGTATTTT. As protein: CASSQGAGGTDTQYF.

The chain uses TRBV5-1 and TRBJ1-1; D not certain. From germline, CDR1 is SGHRS and CDR2 YFSETQ. The CDR3 totals 14 residues. With 0 bases removed from V and 6 bases from J, the gap between germline ends came to 12 bases. CDR3 protein: CASSLDLTKAEAFF. The CDR3 coding sequence is TGCGCCAGCAGCTTGGATCTTACGAAGGCTGAAGCTTTCTTT.

This sequence joins TRBV4-3 and TRBJ1-4; no reliable D call. This CDR3 is 14 amino acids long. V was pared by 0 bases and J by 5 bases, with 7 bases between. CDR1 is LGHNA and CDR2 is YSLEER in the germline V gene. The CDR3 bases are TGCGCCAGCAGCCAAGATTGGGAAAATGAAAAACTGTTTTTT. Its translation: CASSQDWENEKLFF.

The chain employs TRBV7-9 and TRBJ1-5; D is uncertain. Trimming pared 5 bases from V and 3 bases from J, leaving 11 bases between. Germline V gene lookup returns CDR1 SEHNR and CDR2 FQNEAQ (reference sequence). The length of the CDR3 is 14 residues. The CDR3, as DNA: TGTGCCAGCAGCCTGGACGGAGACAATCAGCCCCAGCATTTT. It codes for CASSLDGDNQPQHF. The entire variable domain, with the rest obtained from reference TRBV7-9 and TRBJ1-5, is as follows: DTGVSQNPRHKITKRGQNVTFRCDPISEHNRLYWYRQTLGQGPEFLTYFQNEAQLEKSRLLSDRFSAERPKGSFSTLEIQRTEQGDSAMYLCASSLDGDNQPQHFGDGTRLSIL.

This chain joins TRBV7-9 and TRBJ1-2; D unresolved. The germline V and J ends were trimmed by 3 bases and 6 bases, with 2 bases remaining between them. In germline, CDR1 is SEHNR, CDR2 FQNEAQ (reference sequence). This CDR3 region has 10 residues. CDR3 bases: TGTGCCAGCAGCTTGGATGGCTACACCTTC. Amino acids: CASSLDGYTF.